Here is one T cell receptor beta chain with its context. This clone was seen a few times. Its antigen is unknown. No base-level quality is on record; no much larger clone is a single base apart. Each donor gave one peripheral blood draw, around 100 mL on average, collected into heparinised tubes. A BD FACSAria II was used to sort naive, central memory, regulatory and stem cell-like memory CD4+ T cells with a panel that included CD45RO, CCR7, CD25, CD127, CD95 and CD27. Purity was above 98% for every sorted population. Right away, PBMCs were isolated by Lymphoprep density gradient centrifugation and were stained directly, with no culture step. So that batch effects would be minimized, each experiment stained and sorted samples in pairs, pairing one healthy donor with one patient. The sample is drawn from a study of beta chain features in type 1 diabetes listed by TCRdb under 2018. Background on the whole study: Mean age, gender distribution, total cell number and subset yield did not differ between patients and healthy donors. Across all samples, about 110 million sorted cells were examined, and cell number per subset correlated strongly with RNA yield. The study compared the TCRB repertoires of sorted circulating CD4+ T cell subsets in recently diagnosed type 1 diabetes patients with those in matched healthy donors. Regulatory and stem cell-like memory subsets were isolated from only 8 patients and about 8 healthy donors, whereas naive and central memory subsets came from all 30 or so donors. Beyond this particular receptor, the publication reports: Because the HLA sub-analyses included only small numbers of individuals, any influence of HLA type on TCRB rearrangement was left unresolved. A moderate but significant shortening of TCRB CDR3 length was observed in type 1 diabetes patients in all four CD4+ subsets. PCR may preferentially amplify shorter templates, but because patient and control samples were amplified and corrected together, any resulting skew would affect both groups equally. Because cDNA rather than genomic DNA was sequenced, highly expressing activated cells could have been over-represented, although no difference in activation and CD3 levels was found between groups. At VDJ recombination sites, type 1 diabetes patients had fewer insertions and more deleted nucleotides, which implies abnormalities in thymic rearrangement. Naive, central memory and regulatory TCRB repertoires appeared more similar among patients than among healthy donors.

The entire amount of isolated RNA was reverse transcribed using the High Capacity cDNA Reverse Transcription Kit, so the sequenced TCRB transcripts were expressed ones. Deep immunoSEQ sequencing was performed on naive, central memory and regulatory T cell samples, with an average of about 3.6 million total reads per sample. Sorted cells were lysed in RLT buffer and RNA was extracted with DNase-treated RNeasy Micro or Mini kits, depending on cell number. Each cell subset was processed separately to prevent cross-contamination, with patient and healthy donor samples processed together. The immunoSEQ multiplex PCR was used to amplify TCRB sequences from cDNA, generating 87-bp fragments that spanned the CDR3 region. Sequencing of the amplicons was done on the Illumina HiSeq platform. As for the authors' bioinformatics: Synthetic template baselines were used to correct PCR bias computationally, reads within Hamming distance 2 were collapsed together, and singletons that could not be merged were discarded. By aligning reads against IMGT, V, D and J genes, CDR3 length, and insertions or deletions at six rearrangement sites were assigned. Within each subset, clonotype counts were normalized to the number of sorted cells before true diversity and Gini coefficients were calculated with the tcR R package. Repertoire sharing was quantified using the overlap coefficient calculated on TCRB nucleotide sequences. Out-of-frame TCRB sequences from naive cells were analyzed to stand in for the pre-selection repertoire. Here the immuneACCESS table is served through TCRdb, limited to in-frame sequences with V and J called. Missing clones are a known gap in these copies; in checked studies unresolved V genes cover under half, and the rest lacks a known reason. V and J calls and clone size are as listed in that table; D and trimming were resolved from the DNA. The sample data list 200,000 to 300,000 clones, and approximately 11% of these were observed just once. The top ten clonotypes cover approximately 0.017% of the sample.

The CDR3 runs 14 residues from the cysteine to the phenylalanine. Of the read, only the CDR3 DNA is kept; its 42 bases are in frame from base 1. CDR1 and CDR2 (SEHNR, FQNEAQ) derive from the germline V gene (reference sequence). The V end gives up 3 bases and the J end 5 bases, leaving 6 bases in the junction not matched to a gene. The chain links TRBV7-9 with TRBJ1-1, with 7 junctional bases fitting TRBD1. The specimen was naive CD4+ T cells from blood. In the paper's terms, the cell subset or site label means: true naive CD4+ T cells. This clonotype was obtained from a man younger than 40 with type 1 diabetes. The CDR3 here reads CASSFRQGGTEAFF. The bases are TGTGCCAGCAGCTTCCGACAGGGTGGGACTGAAGCTTTCTTT.